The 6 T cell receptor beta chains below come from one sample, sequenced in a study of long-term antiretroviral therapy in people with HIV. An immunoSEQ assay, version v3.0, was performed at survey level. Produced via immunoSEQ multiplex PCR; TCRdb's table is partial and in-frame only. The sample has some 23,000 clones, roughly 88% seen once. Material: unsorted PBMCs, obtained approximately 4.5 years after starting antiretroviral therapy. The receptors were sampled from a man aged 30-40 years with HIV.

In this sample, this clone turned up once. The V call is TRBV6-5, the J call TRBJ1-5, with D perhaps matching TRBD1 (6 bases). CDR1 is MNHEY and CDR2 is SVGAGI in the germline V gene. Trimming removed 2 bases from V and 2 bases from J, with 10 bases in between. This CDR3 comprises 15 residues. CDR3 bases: TGTGCCAGCAGTTACGGGGGGGGCCGCAATCAGCCCCAGCATTTT. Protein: CASSYGGGRNQPQHF.

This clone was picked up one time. This CDR3 reads CASGLRRANNYEQYF. CDR3 coding DNA: TGTGCTAGTGGTTTGCGAAGGGCTAACAACTACGAGCAGTACTTC. This chain joins TRBV12-5 and TRBJ2-7, with D unclear. The CDR3 covers 15 residues. Trimming took off 2 bases at V and 3 bases at J, with 14 bases between the two ends. The germline gives CDR1 LGHNT, CDR2 FRNRAP.

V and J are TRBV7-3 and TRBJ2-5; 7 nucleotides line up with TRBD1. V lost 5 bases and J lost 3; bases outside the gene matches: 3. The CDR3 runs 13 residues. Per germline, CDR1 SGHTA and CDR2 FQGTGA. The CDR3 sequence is CASSRQGKETQYF. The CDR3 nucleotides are TGTGCCAGCAGCCGACAGGGTAAAGAGACCCAGTACTTC.

The CDR3 DNA sequence: TGCAGTACCGGGCGGGACACTGAAGCTTTCTTT. Residues: CSTGRDTEAFF. The chain is built from TRBV20-1 and TRBJ1-1; D is unresolved. V was trimmed by 8 bases and J by 3 bases, leaving 10 bases between them. CDR3 size: 11 residues. The germline CDR1 and CDR2 sequences are DFQATT and SNEGSKA (reference sequence).

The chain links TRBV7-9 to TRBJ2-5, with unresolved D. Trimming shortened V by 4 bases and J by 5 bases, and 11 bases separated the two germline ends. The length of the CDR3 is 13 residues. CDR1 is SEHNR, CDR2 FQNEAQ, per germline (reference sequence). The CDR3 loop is CASSSLARETQYF. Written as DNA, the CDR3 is TGTGCCAGCAGCTCCCTGGCCAGGGAGACCCAGTACTTC.

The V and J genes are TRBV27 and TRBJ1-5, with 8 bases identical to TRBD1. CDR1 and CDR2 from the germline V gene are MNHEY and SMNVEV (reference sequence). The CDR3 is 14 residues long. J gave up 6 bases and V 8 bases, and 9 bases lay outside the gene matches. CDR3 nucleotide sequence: TGTGCCAGCCGCGGACGTACAGGGGGTCAGCCCCAGCATTTT. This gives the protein CASRGRTGGQPQHF.